The 11 T cell receptor beta chains below were found in one sample sequenced in a study of regulatory T cells in long-lasting Graves disease. Library construction for TCR beta used iRepertoire HTBI primers and Arm-PCR of CDR3 regions. One entry per CDR3 protein, called by TCRdb with MiXCR from the multiplex PCR reads. The data hold about 220,000 distinct CDR3 sequences, with approximately 18% observed a single time. Time point reported: newly diagnosed GD, antithyroid drugs for less than 3 months. Preparation of the TCR library used RNA extracted from PBMCs. The same sample was also used in a study of T cells in Graves' hyperthyroidism and ophthalmopathy.

The sequences come from peripheral blood mononuclear cells (PBMCs), collected at new diagnosis, from a patient treated with antithyroid drugs. Receptors were obtained from a woman aged 30 to 39 with Graves disease.

This clonotype was seen at least ten times. The V and J genes are TRBV7-9 and TRBJ2-3; weak D call: TRBD1 (6 bases). Germline values: CDR1 SEHNR, CDR2 FQNEAQ (reference sequence). The CDR3 consists of 13 residues. Trimming removed 6 bases from V and 4 bases from J, with 11 bases in between. The CDR3 region is CASRPTGPDTQYF. The CDR3 nucleotides are TGTGCCAGCAGACCCACAGGGCCAGATACGCAGTATTTT.

This clonotype was counted ten times or more. The gene calls are TRBV28 and TRBJ1-6; 7 bases agree with TRBD1. Per the germline V gene, CDR1 is MDHEN and CDR2 is SYDVKM. Losses at the gene ends were 7 bases for V and 7 bases for J; bases not matched to a gene: 7. CDR3 size: 14 residues. CDR3 in DNA: TGTGCCAGCACCACAGGGGTCGGCAATTCACCCCTCCACTTT. It yields the protein CASTTGVGNSPLHF.

This clonotype was detected a few times. The chain employs TRBV4-2 and TRBJ1-2; D is uncertain. With 0 bases removed from V and 4 bases from J, the gap between germline ends came to 12 bases. This CDR3 is built from 15 residues. In germline, CDR1 is LGHNA, CDR2 YNFKEQ. The CDR3 protein is CASSQDRGIGYGYTF. The CDR3 region has the DNA TGTGCCAGCAGCCAAGATCGGGGAATCGGCTATGGCTACACCTTC.

In the case of this clonotype: A much larger clone differs from this one at a single base, so this may be a read error. The chain links TRBV28 to TRBJ2-7; D possibly corresponds to TRBD2 (5 bases). The CDR3 has 11 residues. The germline gives CDR1 MDHEN, CDR2 SYDVKM. Deletions cut 10 bases from V and 7 bases from J, with 14 bases between. CDR3 DNA sequence: TGTGCCAAATCCCTTTCGGGAGAGCAGTACTTC. Its translation is CAKSLSGEQYF.

This clonotype showed up many times. The rearrangement links TRBV3-1 to TRBJ2-5; D may be TRBD2 (7 bases). The CDR3 covers 15 residues. Trimming took off 6 bases at V and 2 bases at J, with 16 bases between the two ends. Germline V gene data show CDR1 as LGHDT and CDR2 as YNNKEL (reference sequence). Here the CDR3 DNA reads TGTGCCAGCAGGCGGGGGCCCGCGGGGCAAGAGACCCAGTACTTC. Protein sequence: CASRRGPAGQETQYF.

In this sample, this clonotype turned up many times. The V gene is TRBV6-2 or TRBV6-3, the J gene TRBJ2-6, with D perhaps matching TRBD1 (6 bases). Germline values: CDR1 MNHEY, CDR2 SVGEGT. The CDR3 runs 15 residues. V was cut by 3 bases and J by 2 bases, with 8 bases left in between. The CDR3 coding sequence is TGTGCCAGCAGTTATGGGGGCACTGGGGCCAACGTCCTGACTTTC. It encodes CASSYGGTGANVLTF.

This clonotype has ten or more counts. This chain uses TRBV20-1 with TRBJ1-2; perhaps TRBD1 as D (6 bases). Germline V gene lookup returns CDR1 DFQATT and CDR2 SNEGSKA (reference sequence). CDR3 length equals 11 residues. Trimming shortened V by 8 bases and J by 5 bases, and 12 bases separated the two germline ends. The DNA of the CDR3 is TGCAGTCTACAGGGCCAGTATGGCTACACCTTC. Its protein is CSLQGQYGYTF.

The sample holds many counts of this clonotype. V and J are TRBV6-1 and TRBJ1-1; D may be TRBD1 (5 bases). The V end was cut by 3 bases, the J end by 2 bases, with 13 bases between. Germline CDR1 MNHNS, CDR2 SASEGT. The CDR3 runs 15 residues. CDR3 sequence: CASSDWGSGNTEAFF. The CDR3 DNA reads as TGTGCCAGCAGTGACTGGGGGAGTGGAAACACTGAAGCTTTCTTT.

This clonotype appeared many times. The rearrangement links TRBV2 to TRBJ1-2, with 8 positions matching TRBD1. Germline V lookup: CDR1 SNHLY, CDR2 FYNNEI. Trimming cost V 6 bases and J 4 bases; bases outside gene matches: 4. The CDR3 runs to 13 residues. The CDR3 DNA reads TGTGCCAGCAGGGACAGGGAAGCCTATGGCTACACCTTC. It translates to CASRDREAYGYTF.

This clonotype was picked up one time. The likely explanation is a read error, given a far larger clone one base away. The chain is built from TRBV2 and TRBJ1-1, with 10 nucleotides matching TRBD1. With V trimmed by 3 bases and J by 11 bases, 9 bases remained unmatched. Per germline, CDR1 SNHLY and CDR2 FYNNEI. This CDR3 comprises 14 residues. In DNA, the CDR3 is TGTGCCAGCAGTGATATCGACAGGGGGCTCGGGGCTTTCTTT. It codes for CASSDIDRGLGAFF.

This clonotype was seen repeatedly, ten times or more. The J gene is TRBJ2-7, the V gene TRBV29-1; tentative D call: TRBD2 (6 bases). Germline V gene lookup returns CDR1 SQVTM and CDR2 ANQGSEA. The germline V and J ends were trimmed by 1 base and 4 bases, with 17 bases remaining between them. The CDR3 has 15 amino acids. The CDR3 sequence: CSVEASESRGYEQYF. The CDR3 DNA sequence: TGCAGCGTTGAAGCGTCAGAATCCCGGGGGTACGAGCAGTACTTC.